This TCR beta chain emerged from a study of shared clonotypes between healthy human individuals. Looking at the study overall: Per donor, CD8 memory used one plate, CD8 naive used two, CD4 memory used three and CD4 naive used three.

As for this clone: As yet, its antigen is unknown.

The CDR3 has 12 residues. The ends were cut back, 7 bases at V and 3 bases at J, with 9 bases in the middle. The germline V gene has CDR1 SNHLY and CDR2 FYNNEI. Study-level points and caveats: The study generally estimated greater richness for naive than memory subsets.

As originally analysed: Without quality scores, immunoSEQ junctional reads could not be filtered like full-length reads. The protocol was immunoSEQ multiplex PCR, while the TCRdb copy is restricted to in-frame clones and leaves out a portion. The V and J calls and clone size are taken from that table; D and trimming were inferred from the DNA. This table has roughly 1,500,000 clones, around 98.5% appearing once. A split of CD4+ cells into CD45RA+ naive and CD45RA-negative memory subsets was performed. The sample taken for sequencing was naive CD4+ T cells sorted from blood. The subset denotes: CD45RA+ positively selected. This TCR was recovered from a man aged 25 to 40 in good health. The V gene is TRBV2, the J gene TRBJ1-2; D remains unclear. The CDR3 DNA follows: TGTGCCAGCATCGTCGCCTACTATGGCTACACCTTC. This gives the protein CASIVAYYGYTF.